These T cell receptor beta chains were read from a single sample in a study of a mutant IDH1 vaccine in newly diagnosed glioma. No antigen is known for these receptors. Assay used: immunoSEQ multiplex PCR; TCRdb lists only in-frame clones, some missing. The sample lists 110,000 or so clones, approximately 87% seen once, with 0.55% to 0.7% in the top ten. Sequenced material: PBMCs, taken from a glioma patient whose treatment included an IDH1 peptide vaccine. Receptors were obtained from a woman aged 45-65 years with glioma. The CDR3 runs from the conserved cysteine through the conserved F or W. Fields, in order: CDR3 length, J gene, V gene, CDR3 protein.

>15|TRBJ1-4|TRBV6-1
CASSSWGSLGEKLFF
>11|TRBJ2-5|TRBV20-1
CKAGRGETQYF
>13|TRBJ1-1|TRBV6-6
CASSFPQGGEAFF
>14|TRBJ2-1|TRBV19
CASSSWSSYNEQFF
>15|TRBJ2-5|TRBV5-1
CASSLVGTSQETQYF
>14|NA|TRBV5-6
CASSFGLPSYEQYF
>16|TRBJ2-5|TRBV10-3
CAISDNSGRIGETQYF
>14|TRBJ2-3|TRBV10-2
CASSVGLHTDTQYF
>15|TRBJ2-1|TRBV7-9
CASSRRGSSYNEQFF
>13|TRBJ2-3|TRBV19
CASSMVSRDTQYF
>13|TRBJ1-2|TRBV6-1
CASTVPSLDGYTF
>15|TRBJ2-7|TRBV5-5
CASSLNLADSYEQYF
>18|TRBJ1-3|TRBV30
CAWSKKGTGLSSGNTIYF
>14|TRBJ2-2|TRBV27
CASNGGENTGELFF
>16|TRBJ2-7|TRBV7-9
CASSLGLAGGAWEQYF
>14|TRBJ1-2|TRBV2
CASSEGDGNYGYTF
>15|TRBJ2-3|TRBV5-1
CATSTGTDSTDTQYF
>12|TRBJ2-3|TRBV7-9
CASSPGPDTQYF
>13|TRBJ2-1|TRBV18
CASSPPGTNEQFF
>14|TRBJ1-1|TRBV11-3
CASSLDSAREEGFF
>13|NA|TRBV6-5
CASSREEAYEQYF
>16|TRBJ2-7|TRBV15
CATSRVEGFESYEQYF
>17|TRBJ2-4|TRBV7-9
CASSLGVSVSPENIQYF
>18|TRBJ2-2|TRBV4-2
CASSQKTGTGKNTGELFF
>13|TRBJ2-7|TRBV18
CASQGTGVFEQYF
>14|TRBJ1-2|TRBV28
CASSFQGIGYGYTF
>14|TRBJ2-5|TRBV29-1
CSVEVASAGETQYF
>15|TRBJ2-7|TRBV16
CASSQSYSQGREQYF
>11|TRBJ2-1|TRBV5-1
CASSLAGEQFF
>15|TRBJ2-1|TRBV2
CASSPDSGENNEQFF
>15|TRBJ2-7|TRBV7-9
CASSPGAGEAYEQYF
>15|TRBJ1-2|TRBV28
CASSYPTRLKRGYTF
>13|TRBJ1-4|TRBV5-1
CASSGRIGEKLFF
>15|TRBJ1-1|TRBV15
CATSARMGLNTEAFF
>15|TRBJ2-1|TRBV10-1
CASSESARDRNEQFF
>13|TRBJ1-4|TRBV2
CASSLQYNEKLFF
>16|TRBJ2-7|TRBV7-9
CASSSRRLADSYEQYF
>14|TRBJ2-2|TRBV5-1
CASRGDRGDGELFF
>16|TRBJ1-6|TRBV5-4
CASNYRGVSYNSPLHF
>12|TRBJ2-7|TRBV28
CASSSQGYPTPF
>18|TRBJ2-5|TRBV4-2
CASSQGTSGRVGQETQYF
>16|TRBJ2-3|TRBV5-6
CASSLFSGATTDTQYF
>14|TRBJ1-5|TRBV29-1
CSVGGPGGNQPQHF
>12|TRBJ1-5|TRBV6-1
CASGGGTQPQHF
>16|TRBJ2-1|TRBV7-9
CASSRPAQGPYNEQFF
>13|TRBJ2-4|TRBV19
CASSIGQGGIQYF
>16|TRBJ2-1|TRBV11-3
CASSLDSGTGMNEQFF
>14|TRBJ1-1|TRBV2
CASKEDRKNTEAFF
>14|TRBJ2-7|TRBV5-6
CASSLGQGAREQYF
>15|TRBJ2-2|TRBV19
CASSIQGASTGELFF
>12|TRBJ2-7|TRBV5-1
CARRGDRYEQYF